The clone carrying this T cell receptor (beta chain) was counted a few times. Arm-PCR of CDR3 regions with iRepertoire HTBI primers generated TCR beta libraries. TCRdb re-called the multiplex PCR reads through MiXCR, storing one row per CDR3 protein. The table includes about 500,000 distinct CDR3 sequences, about 16% detected once. This entry comes from a study of regulatory T cells in long-lasting Graves disease. The J segment lost 3 bases and the V segment lost 0 bases, leaving 17 bases of the junction unmatched. Germline-derived CDR1 and CDR2 are SGHRS and YFSETQ. The length of the CDR3 is 20 residues. The sample's time point: newly diagnosed GD, antithyroid drugs for less than 3 months. Isolated PBMC RNA provided the starting material for the TCR library. The same data also went into a second study, on T cells in Graves' hyperthyroidism and ophthalmopathy.

The J gene is TRBJ2-4, the V gene TRBV5-1, with TRBD1 matching over 8 bases. This receptor was obtained from a man aged 35-49 years with Graves disease. Sequenced material: peripheral blood mononuclear cells (PBMCs), taken at new diagnosis, from a patient treated with antithyroid drugs. The CDR3 reads CASSLGPRTAGQGVKNIQYF. CDR3 nucleotides: TGCGCCAGCAGCTTGGGTCCAAGAACAGCTGGACAGGGCGTCAAAAACATTCAGTACTTC. Supplemented by reference TRBV5-1 and TRBJ2-4, the full variable domain reads KAGVTQTPRYLIKTRGQQVTLSCSPISGHRSVSWYQQTPGQGLQFLFEYFSETQRNKGNFPGRFSGRQFSNSRSEMNVSTLELGDSALYLCASSLGPRTAGQGVKNIQYFGAGTRLSVL.